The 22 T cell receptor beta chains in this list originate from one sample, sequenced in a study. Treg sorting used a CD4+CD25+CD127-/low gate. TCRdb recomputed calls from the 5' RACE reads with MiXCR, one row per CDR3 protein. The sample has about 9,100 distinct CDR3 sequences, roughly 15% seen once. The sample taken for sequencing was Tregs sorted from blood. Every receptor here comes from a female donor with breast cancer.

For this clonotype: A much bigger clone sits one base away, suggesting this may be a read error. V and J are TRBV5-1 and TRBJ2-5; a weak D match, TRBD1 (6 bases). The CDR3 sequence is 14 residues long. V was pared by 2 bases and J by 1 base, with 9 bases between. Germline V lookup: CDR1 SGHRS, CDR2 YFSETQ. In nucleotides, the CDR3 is TGCGCCAGCAGCTTCCAGGGGCTCCAAGAGACCCAGTACTTC. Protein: CASSFQGLQETQYF.

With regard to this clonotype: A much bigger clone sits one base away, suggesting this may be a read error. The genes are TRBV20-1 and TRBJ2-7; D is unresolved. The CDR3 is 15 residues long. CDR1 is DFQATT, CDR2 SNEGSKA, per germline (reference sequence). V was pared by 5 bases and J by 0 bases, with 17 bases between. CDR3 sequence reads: CSAGTFGPSSYEQYF. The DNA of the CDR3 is TGCAGTGCTGGAACTTTTGGGCCGAGCTCCTACGAGCAGTACTTC.

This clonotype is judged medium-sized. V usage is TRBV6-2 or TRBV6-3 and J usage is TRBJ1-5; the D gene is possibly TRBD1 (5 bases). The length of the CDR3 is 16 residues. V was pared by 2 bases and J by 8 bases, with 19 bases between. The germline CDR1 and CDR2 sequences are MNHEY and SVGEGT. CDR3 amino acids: CASSYGLRGIGEPQHF. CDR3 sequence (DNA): TGTGCCAGCAGTTACGGGTTACGGGGAATAGGGGAGCCCCAGCATTTT.

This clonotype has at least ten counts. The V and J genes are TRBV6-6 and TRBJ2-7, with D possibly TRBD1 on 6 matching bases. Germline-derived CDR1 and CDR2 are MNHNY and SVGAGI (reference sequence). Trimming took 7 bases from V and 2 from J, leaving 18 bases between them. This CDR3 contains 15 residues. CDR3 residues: CASTNAGRGAYEQYF. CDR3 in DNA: TGTGCCAGCACCAACGCGGGCAGGGGAGCCTACGAGCAGTACTTC.

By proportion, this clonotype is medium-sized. CDR3 protein: CASSALGGVDYGYTF. In DNA form, the CDR3 reads TGTGCCAGCAGTGCCCTGGGGGGGGTGGACTATGGCTACACCTTC. The chain carries TRBV6-5 and TRBJ1-2; the D gene is possibly TRBD1 (5 bases). There are 15 residues in the CDR3. Germline V gives CDR1 MNHEY, CDR2 SVGAGI. Trimming took 5 bases from V and 3 from J, leaving 16 bases between them.

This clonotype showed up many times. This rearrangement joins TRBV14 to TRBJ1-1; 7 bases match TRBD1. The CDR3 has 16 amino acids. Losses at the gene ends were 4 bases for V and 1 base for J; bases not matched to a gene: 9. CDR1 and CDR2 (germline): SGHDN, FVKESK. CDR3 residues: CASSPGGRGSNTEAFF. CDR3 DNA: TGTGCCAGCAGCCCAGGGGGTCGGGGTTCGAACACTGAAGCTTTCTTT.

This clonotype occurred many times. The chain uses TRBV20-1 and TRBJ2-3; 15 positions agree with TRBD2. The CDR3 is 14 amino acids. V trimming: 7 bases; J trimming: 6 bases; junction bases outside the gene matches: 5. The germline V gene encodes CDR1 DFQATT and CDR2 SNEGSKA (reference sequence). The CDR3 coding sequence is TGCAGTGGCGGGACTAGCGGGAGGAGGGATACGCAGTATTTT. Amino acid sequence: CSGGTSGRRDTQYF.

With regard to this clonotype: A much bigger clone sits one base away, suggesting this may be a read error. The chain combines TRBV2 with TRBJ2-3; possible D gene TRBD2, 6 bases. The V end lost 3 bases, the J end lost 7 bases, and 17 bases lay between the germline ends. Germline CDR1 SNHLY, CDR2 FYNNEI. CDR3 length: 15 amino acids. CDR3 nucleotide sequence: TGTGCCAGCAGTGAGTTGGGGGGAGGTGGAAATACGCAGTATTTT. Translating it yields CASSELGGGGNTQYF.

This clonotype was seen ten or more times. The CDR3: CASSLLGSENNEQFF. The CDR3 nucleotides read TGTGCCAGCAGCTTACTTGGGTCCGAAAACAATGAGCAGTTCTTC. V gene TRBV7-9 combines with J gene TRBJ2-1; D remains unclear. The V and J ends lost 2 bases and 5 bases respectively, with 13 bases between them. The germline V gene encodes CDR1 SEHNR and CDR2 FQNEAQ (reference sequence). This CDR3 is built from 15 residues. Supplemented by reference TRBV7-9 and TRBJ2-1, the full variable domain reads DTGVSQNPRHKITKRGQNVTFRCDPISEHNRLYWYRQTLGQGPEFLTYFQNEAQLEKSRLLSDRFSAERPKGSFSTLEIQRTEQGDSAMYLCASSLLGSENNEQFFGPGTRLTVL.

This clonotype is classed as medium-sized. CDR3 protein: CASSSPGLAGTDTQYF. Written as DNA, the CDR3 is TGTGCCAGCAGTTCCCCGGGACTAGCGGGAACAGATACGCAGTATTTT. This chain links TRBV6-2 or TRBV6-3 with TRBJ2-3; 13 nucleotides align to TRBD2. With V trimmed by 4 bases and J by 3 bases, 4 bases remained unmatched. Germline V lookup: CDR1 MNHEY, CDR2 SVGEGT. The CDR3 runs to 16 residues.

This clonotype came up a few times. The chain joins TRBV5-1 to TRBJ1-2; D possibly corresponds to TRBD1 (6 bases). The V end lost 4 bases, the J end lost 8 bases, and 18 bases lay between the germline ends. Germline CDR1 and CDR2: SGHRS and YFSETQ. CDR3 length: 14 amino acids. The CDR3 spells CASSGGGRRKGYTF. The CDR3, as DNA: TGCGCCAGCAGCGGGGGGGGCCGTAGGAAGGGCTACACCTTC.

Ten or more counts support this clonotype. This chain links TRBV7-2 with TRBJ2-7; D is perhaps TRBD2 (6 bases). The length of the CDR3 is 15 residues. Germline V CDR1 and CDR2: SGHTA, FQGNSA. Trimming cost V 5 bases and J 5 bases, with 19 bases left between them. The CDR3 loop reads CASSQLAGGKNEQYF. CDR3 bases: TGTGCCAGCAGCCAGCTGGCTGGGGGGAAAAACGAGCAGTACTTC.

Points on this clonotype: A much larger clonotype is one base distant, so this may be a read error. CDR3 DNA: TGCGCCAGCAGCTTGGAGGCTAGCCCTCACCGCGGCTACGAGCAGTACTTC. Translating gives CASSLEASPHRGYEQYF. The rearrangement joins TRBV5-1 to TRBJ2-7; a weak D match, TRBD2 (5 bases). Trimming took off 0 bases at V and 3 bases at J, with 19 bases between the two ends. The CDR3 covers 17 residues. Germline-derived CDR1 and CDR2 are SGHRS and YFSETQ.

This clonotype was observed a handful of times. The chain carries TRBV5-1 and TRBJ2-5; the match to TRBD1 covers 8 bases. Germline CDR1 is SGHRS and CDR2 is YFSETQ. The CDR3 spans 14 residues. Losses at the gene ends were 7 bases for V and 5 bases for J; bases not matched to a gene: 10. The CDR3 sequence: CASAPGTGAETQYF. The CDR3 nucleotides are TGCGCCAGCGCGCCAGGGACAGGTGCGGAGACCCAGTACTTC.

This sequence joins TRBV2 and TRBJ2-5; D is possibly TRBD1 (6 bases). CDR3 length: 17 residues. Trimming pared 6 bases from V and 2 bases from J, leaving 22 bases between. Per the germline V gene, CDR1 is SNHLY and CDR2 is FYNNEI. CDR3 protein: CASRARQAQLSQETQYF. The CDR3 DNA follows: TGTGCCAGCAGGGCGAGACAGGCTCAGTTATCGCAAGAGACCCAGTACTTC. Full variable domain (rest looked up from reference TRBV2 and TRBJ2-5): EPEVTQTPSHQVTQMGQEVILRCVPISNHLYFYWYRQILGQKVEFLVSFYNNEISEKSEIFDDQFSVERPDGSNFTLKIRSTKLEDSAMYFCASRARQAQLSQETQYFGPGTRLLVL.

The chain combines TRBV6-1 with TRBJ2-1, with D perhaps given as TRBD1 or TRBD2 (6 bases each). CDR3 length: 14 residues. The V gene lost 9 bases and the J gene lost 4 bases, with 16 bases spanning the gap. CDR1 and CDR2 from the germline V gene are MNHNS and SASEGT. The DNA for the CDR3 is TGTGCCAGGGAGGGGGAGTGGATGTACAATGAGCAGTTCTTC. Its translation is CAREGEWMYNEQFF.

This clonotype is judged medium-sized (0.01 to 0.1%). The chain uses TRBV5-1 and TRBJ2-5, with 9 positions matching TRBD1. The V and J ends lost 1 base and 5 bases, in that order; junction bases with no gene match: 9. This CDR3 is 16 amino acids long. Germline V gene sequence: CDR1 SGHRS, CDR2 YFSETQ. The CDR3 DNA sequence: TGCGCCAGCAGCTTGCGGGGACAGGGTGTCTTGGAGACCCAGTACTTC. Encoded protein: CASSLRGQGVLETQYF.

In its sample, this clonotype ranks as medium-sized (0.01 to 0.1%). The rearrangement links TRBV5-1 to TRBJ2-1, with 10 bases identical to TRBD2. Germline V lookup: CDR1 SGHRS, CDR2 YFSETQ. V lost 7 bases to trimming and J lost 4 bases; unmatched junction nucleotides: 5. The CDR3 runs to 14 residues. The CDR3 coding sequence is TGCGCCAGCCGAATAGCGGGGGGATACAATGAGCAGTTCTTC. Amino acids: CASRIAGGYNEQFF.

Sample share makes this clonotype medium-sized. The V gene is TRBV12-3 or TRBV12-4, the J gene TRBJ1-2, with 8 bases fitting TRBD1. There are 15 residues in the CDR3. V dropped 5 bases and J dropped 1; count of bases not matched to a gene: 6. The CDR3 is CASSRTGGGNYGYTF. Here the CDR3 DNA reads TGTGCCAGCAGTCGTACAGGGGGAGGTAACTATGGCTACACCTTC.

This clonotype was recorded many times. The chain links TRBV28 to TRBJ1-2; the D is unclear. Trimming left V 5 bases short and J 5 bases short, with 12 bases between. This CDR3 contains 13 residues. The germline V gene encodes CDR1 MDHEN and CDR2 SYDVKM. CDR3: CASSLGVRYGYTF. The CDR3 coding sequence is TGTGCCAGCAGTCTCGGCGTTCGGTATGGCTACACCTTC.

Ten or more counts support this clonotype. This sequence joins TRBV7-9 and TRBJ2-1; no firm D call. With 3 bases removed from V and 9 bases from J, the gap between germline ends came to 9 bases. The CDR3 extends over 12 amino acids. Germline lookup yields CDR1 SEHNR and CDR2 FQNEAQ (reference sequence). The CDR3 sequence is CASSFGRGEQFF. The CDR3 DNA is TGTGCCAGCAGCTTCGGACGTGGTGAGCAGTTCTTC. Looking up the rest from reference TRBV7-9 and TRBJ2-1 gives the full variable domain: DTGVSQNPRHKITKRGQNVTFRCDPISEHNRLYWYRQTLGQGPEFLTYFQNEAQLEKSRLLSDRFSAERPKGSFSTLEIQRTEQGDSAMYLCASSFGRGEQFFGPGTRLTVL.

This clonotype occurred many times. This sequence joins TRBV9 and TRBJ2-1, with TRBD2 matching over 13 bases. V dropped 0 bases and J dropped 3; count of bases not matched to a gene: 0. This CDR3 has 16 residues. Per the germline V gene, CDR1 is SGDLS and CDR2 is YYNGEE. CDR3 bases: TGTGCCAGCAGCGTAGGGACTAGCGGGAGCTACAATGAGCAGTTCTTC. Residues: CASSVGTSGSYNEQFF.